The 27 T cell receptor beta chains reported below all come from one sample, sequenced in a study of blood T cell repertoires in COVID-19. The method was immunoSEQ multiplex PCR; TCRdb's version includes in-frame clones alone and lacks a portion of them. The sample records over 40,000 clones, 90% being singletons. Material: peripheral blood. The receptor source for this set is a man between 65 and 85 years old with acute or convalescent COVID-19.

The sample holds one count of this clone. The chain combines TRBV6-2 or TRBV6-3 with TRBJ2-5; D might be TRBD2 (6 bases). Trimming removed 2 bases at V and 4 bases at J, with 14 bases between. CDR1 and CDR2 (germline): MNHEY, SVGEGT. CDR3 length equals 15 residues. The DNA for the CDR3 is TGTGCCAGCAGTTACGTCCGGGGGAAGGGAGAGACCCAGTACTTC. As protein: CASSYVRGKGETQYF.

The chain is built from TRBV28 and TRBJ1-4, with D unclear. V was shortened by 5 bases and J by 7 bases, with 8 bases between the two germline ends. Germline CDR1 reads MDHEN; CDR2 reads SYDVKM. CDR3 length: 12 amino acids. CDR3 amino acids: CASSRVGEKLFF. The CDR3 coding sequence is TGTGCCAGCAGTAGAGTTGGTGAAAAACTGTTTTTT.

There are a few counts of this clone. This chain joins TRBV3-1 (or the pseudogene TRBV3-2) and TRBJ2-7, with TRBD2 matching over 8 bases. The CDR3 totals 14 residues. V lost 5 bases and J lost 6; bases outside the gene matches: 9. Germline CDR1 and CDR2: LGHDT and YNNKEL (reference sequence). CDR3 amino acids: CASSKSGGLSEQYF. The CDR3 nucleotides are TGTGCCAGCAGCAAGAGCGGGGGTCTTTCCGAGCAGTACTTC.

The chain carries TRBV14 and TRBJ2-5, with 10 bases lining up with TRBD1. Trimming took 3 bases from V and 4 from J; bases not matched to a gene: 5. CDR1 is SGHDN, CDR2 FVKESK, per germline. CDR3 length: 15 residues. The DNA for the CDR3 is TGTGCCAGCAGCCAGGGACAGGGGAACGGAGAGACCCAGTACTTC. It specifies CASSQGQGNGETQYF. Combining the CDR3 with reference TRBV14 and TRBJ2-5 gives the whole variable domain EAGVTQFPSHSVIEKGQTVTLRCDPISGHDNLYWYRRVMGKEIKFLLHFVKESKQDESGMPNNRFLAERTGGTYSTLKVQPAELEDSGVYFCASSQGQGNGETQYFGPGTRLLVL.

This sequence joins TRBV28 and TRBJ2-5; D unresolved. The germline gives CDR1 MDHEN, CDR2 SYDVKM. The V end was cut by 3 bases, the J end by 2 bases, with 7 bases between. The CDR3 runs 13 residues. CDR3 nucleotide sequence: TGTGCCAGCAGTTTTAACGGGCAAGAGACCCAGTACTTC. This gives the protein CASSFNGQETQYF. Based on the CDR3 plus reference TRBV28 and TRBJ2-5, the full variable domain is DVKVTQSSRYLVKRTGEKVFLECVQDMDHENMFWYRQDPGLGLRLIYFSYDVKMKEKGDIPEGYSVSREKKERFSLILESASTNQTSMYLCASSFNGQETQYFGPGTRLLVL.

The rearrangement links TRBV3-1 (or the pseudogene TRBV3-2) to TRBJ2-7, with 12 nucleotides matching TRBD2. Germline lookup yields CDR1 LGHDT and CDR2 YNNKEL (reference sequence). V shed 2 bases and J 2 bases; nucleotides not matched to a gene: 7. There are 17 residues in the CDR3. The CDR3 reads CASSQPRGTSGPYEQYF. The DNA of the CDR3 is TGTGCCAGCAGCCAACCCCGGGGGACTAGCGGGCCCTACGAGCAGTACTTC.

V gene TRBV6-6 combines with J gene TRBJ2-2, with a weak D call TRBD1 (6 bases). There are 16 residues in the CDR3. Germline CDR1 is MNHNY and CDR2 is SVGAGI (reference sequence). Trimming stripped 0 bases from V and 1 base from J, with 9 bases between. The DNA for the CDR3 is TGTGCCAGCAGTTACTCGCGACAGGTGAACACCGGGGAGCTGTTTTTT. It specifies CASSYSRQVNTGELFF.

The chain is built from TRBV12-3 or TRBV12-4 and TRBJ2-5; no definite D call. The V and J ends lost 2 bases and 6 bases respectively, with 7 bases between them. This CDR3 has 12 amino acids. The CDR3 sequence: CASSLSGQTQYF. The CDR3 coding sequence is TGTGCCAGCAGTTTAAGTGGCCAGACCCAGTACTTC.

The chain employs TRBV19 and TRBJ2-7; 10 positions agree with TRBD1. CDR3 length: 15 amino acids. Germline trimming cut 5 bases from V and 3 bases from J; bases unmatched to any gene: 7. Per the germline V gene, CDR1 is LNHDA and CDR2 is SQIVND (reference sequence). Here the CDR3 DNA reads TGTGCCAGTAGTGCCCCGGGACAGGGGTTCTACGAGCAGTACTTC. Its translation: CASSAPGQGFYEQYF.

The chain couples TRBV12-3 or TRBV12-4 to TRBJ1-2, with 8 bases that match TRBD1. Losses at the gene ends were 7 bases for V and 4 bases for J; bases not matched to a gene: 5. This CDR3 region has 13 residues. CDR3: CASTLDRGYGYTF. DNA for the CDR3: TGTGCCAGCACCTTAGACAGGGGCTATGGCTACACCTTC.

This clone occurred a few times. The chain combines TRBV19 with TRBJ2-1; 7 bases line up with TRBD1. V trimming: 5 bases; J trimming: 1 base; junction bases outside the gene matches: 11. The germline V gene encodes CDR1 LNHDA and CDR2 SQIVND (reference sequence). CDR3 size: 17 residues. Here the CDR3 reads CASSYKQGSGSYNEQFF. The DNA for the CDR3 is TGTGCCAGTAGTTACAAACAGGGGAGTGGATCCTACAATGAGCAGTTCTTC. The full variable domain, rest sourced from reference TRBV19 and TRBJ2-1, is DGGITQSPKYLFRKEGQNVTLSCEQNLNHDAMYWYRQDPGQGLRLIYYSQIVNDFQKGDIAEGYSVSREKKESFPLTVTSAQKNPTAFYLCASSYKQGSGSYNEQFFGPGTRLTVL.

CDR3 protein: CASSVAGVNYEQYF. DNA of the CDR3: TGTGCCAGCAGCGTAGCGGGGGTCAACTACGAGCAGTACTTC. The V and J genes are TRBV2 and TRBJ2-7; 9 nucleotides line up with TRBD2. V lost 6 bases and J lost 3; bases outside the gene matches: 6. The germline V gene has CDR1 SNHLY and CDR2 FYNNEI. The CDR3 sequence is 14 residues long. The whole variable domain, filled in from reference TRBV2 and TRBJ2-7, reads EPEVTQTPSHQVTQMGQEVILRCVPISNHLYFYWYRQILGQKVEFLVSFYNNEISEKSEIFDDQFSVERPDGSNFTLKIRSTKLEDSAMYFCASSVAGVNYEQYFGPGTRLTVT.

The genes are TRBV27 and TRBJ1-1; TRBD1 agrees at 9 bases. The CDR3 length is 14 residues. The V and J ends lost 2 bases and 8 bases, in that order; junction bases with no gene match: 6. Germline CDR1 reads MNHEY; CDR2 reads SMNVEV (reference sequence). The CDR3 region is CASSLGGTGSEAFF. CDR3 DNA: TGTGCCAGCAGTTTAGGTGGGACAGGGTCCGAAGCTTTCTTT.

The gene calls are TRBV7-7 and TRBJ2-5; 11 nucleotides agree with TRBD2. CDR1 SSHAT and CDR2 FNYEAQ come from the germline V gene (reference sequence). J gave up 3 bases and V 5 bases, and 5 bases lay outside the gene matches. The CDR3 loop spans 15 amino acids. Written as DNA, the CDR3 is TGTGCCAGCAGCCCCCTTAGCGGGGGGGAAGAGACCCAGTACTTC. Translated, it gives CASSPLSGGEETQYF. Variable domain in full (rest from reference TRBV7-7 and TRBJ2-5): GAGVSQSPRYKVTKRGQDVTLRCDPISSHATLYWYQQALGQGPEFLTYFNYEAQPDKSGLPSDRFSAERPEGSISTLTIQRTEQRDSAMYRCASSPLSGGEETQYFGPGTRLLVL.

V usage is TRBV19 and J usage is TRBJ2-1; D is possibly TRBD2 (6 bases). Germline CDR1 reads LNHDA; CDR2 reads SQIVND (reference sequence). CDR3 length: 16 amino acids. V lost 4 bases, J lost 0 bases, and 13 bases lay in between. The CDR3 coding sequence is TGTGCCAGTAGTAGAATGACTAGTAGCTCCTACAATGAGCAGTTCTTC. Protein product: CASSRMTSSSYNEQFF.

This rearrangement joins TRBV19 to TRBJ1-2; D is possibly TRBD1 (5 bases). The CDR3 runs to 12 residues. Trimming removed 7 bases from V and 2 bases from J, with 8 bases in between. The germline CDR1 and CDR2 sequences are LNHDA and SQIVND (reference sequence). In DNA, the CDR3 is TGTGCCAGTAACAACAGGAACTATGGCTACACCTTC. This gives the protein CASNNRNYGYTF. Using reference TRBV19 and TRBJ1-2 for the parts outside the CDR3, the full variable domain is DGGITQSPKYLFRKEGQNVTLSCEQNLNHDAMYWYRQDPGQGLRLIYYSQIVNDFQKGDIAEGYSVSREKKESFPLTVTSAQKNPTAFYLCASNNRNYGYTFGSGTRLTVV.

The chain recombines TRBV19 with TRBJ2-7; possible D gene TRBD2, 5 bases. Germline V gives CDR1 LNHDA, CDR2 SQIVND (reference sequence). V gave up 5 bases and J gave up 2 bases, with 13 bases separating them. The CDR3 contains 14 residues. This CDR3 reads CASSPGLKTYEQYF. CDR3 coding DNA: TGTGCCAGTAGTCCAGGACTGAAGACCTACGAGCAGTACTTC.

The CDR3 DNA sequence: TGTGCCTGGAGTAGACAGGGGGCCTCCTACGAGCAGTACTTC. Protein: CAWSRQGASYEQYF. V usage is TRBV30 and J usage is TRBJ2-7, with 10 bases aligning to TRBD1. The CDR3 extends over 14 amino acids. After removal of 2 bases from V and 0 bases from J, the junction contained 1 base not matched to a gene. The germline V gene has CDR1 GTSNPN and CDR2 SVGIG (reference sequence). The complete variable domain, with remaining parts taken from reference TRBV30 and TRBJ2-7, reads SQTIHQWPATLVQPVGSPLSLECTVEGTSNPNLYWYRQAAGRGLQLLFYSVGIGQISSEVPQNLSASRPQDRQFILSSKKLLLSDSGFYLCAWSRQGASYEQYFGPGTRLTVT.

The chain recombines TRBV18 with TRBJ2-5, with a tentative D call TRBD1 (6 bases). V dropped 4 bases and J dropped 3 bases, with 15 bases sitting between them. Germline lookup yields CDR1 KGHSH and CDR2 LQKENI. The CDR3 totals 15 residues. This chain's CDR3 is CASSQGEPTKETQYF. CDR3 DNA: TGTGCCAGCTCACAGGGGGAGCCCACCAAAGAGACCCAGTACTTC. Full variable domain (rest looked up from reference TRBV18 and TRBJ2-5): NAGVMQNPRHLVRRRGQEARLRCSPMKGHSHVYWYRQLPEEGLKFMVYLQKENIIDESGMPKERFSAEFPKEGPSILRIQQVVRGDSAAYFCASSQGEPTKETQYFGPGTRLLVL.

J is TRBJ1-4 and V is TRBV18; TRBD1 agrees at 10 bases. This CDR3 has 15 residues. J was trimmed by 8 bases and V by 3 bases; bases with no gene match: 6. CDR1 is KGHSH, CDR2 LQKENI, per germline. The CDR3, as DNA: TGTGCCAGCTCACCTTGGGGACAGGGGAACGAAAAACTGTTTTTT. It translates to CASSPWGQGNEKLFF. Complete variable domain (other parts from reference TRBV18 and TRBJ1-4): NAGVMQNPRHLVRRRGQEARLRCSPMKGHSHVYWYRQLPEEGLKFMVYLQKENIIDESGMPKERFSAEFPKEGPSILRIQQVVRGDSAAYFCASSPWGQGNEKLFFGSGTQLSVL.

The chain has TRBV4-2 and TRBJ1-1; a weak D match, TRBD1 (5 bases). V lost 3 bases, J lost 3 bases, and 14 bases lay in between. Germline loops: CDR1 LGHNA, CDR2 YNFKEQ. This CDR3 is 15 amino acids long. The CDR3 DNA follows: TGTGCCAGCAGCCAGGACATAGGGTTGGACACTGAAGCTTTCTTT. Residues: CASSQDIGLDTEAFF.

V and J are TRBV18 and TRBJ1-1; TRBD1 might be the D (6 bases). With 3 bases removed from V and 4 bases from J, the gap between germline ends came to 15 bases. The germline CDR1 and CDR2 sequences are KGHSH and LQKENI. There are 15 residues in the CDR3. DNA of the CDR3: TGTGCCAGCTCACCTCCCGGGGTACAGGGCACTGAAGCTTTCTTT. The encoded protein is CASSPPGVQGTEAFF.

This clone showed up just once. The chain is built from TRBV7-8 and TRBJ2-3; 9 nucleotides line up with TRBD1. Germline V gives CDR1 SGHVS, CDR2 FQNEAQ. V dropped 4 bases and J dropped 4; count of bases not matched to a gene: 3. This CDR3 has 14 residues. The CDR3 DNA sequence: TGTGCCAGCAGCTGGGGACAGGGTGCAGATACGCAGTATTTT. It specifies CASSWGQGADTQYF.

The chain employs TRBV9 and TRBJ2-3, with D possibly matching TRBD2 (7 bases). The CDR3 consists of 15 residues. Germline V gene lookup returns CDR1 SGDLS and CDR2 YYNGEE. Trimming took 0 bases from V and 2 from J, leaving 10 bases between them. The CDR3 DNA reads as TGTGCCAGCAGCGTAGGTGGGGGGGCCACAGATACGCAGTATTTT. This sequence encodes CASSVGGGATDTQYF.

This clone was observed a few times. J is TRBJ1-1 and V is TRBV11-2; D unclear. Trimming left V 5 bases short and J 0 bases short, with 13 bases between. Per the germline V gene, CDR1 is SGHAT and CDR2 is FQNNGV. The CDR3 has 15 residues. DNA of the CDR3: TGTGCCAGCAGCATTATTACTCGCATGAACACTGAAGCTTTCTTT. Translating it yields CASSIITRMNTEAFF.

The chain recombines TRBV7-2 with TRBJ1-6; D not certain. Trimming cost V 1 base and J 5 bases, with 12 bases left between them. The CDR3 has 16 amino acids. Germline assignment: CDR1 SGHTA and CDR2 FQGNSA. CDR3 DNA: TGTGCCAGCAGCTTAGTTGGTGGGCAGAATAATTCACCCCTCCACTTT. This encodes CASSLVGGQNNSPLHF.

This sequence joins TRBV18 and TRBJ1-2, with a weak D call TRBD1 (6 bases). Trimming left V 3 bases short and J 1 base short, with 9 bases between. This CDR3 spans 14 amino acids. Per the germline V gene, CDR1 is KGHSH and CDR2 is LQKENI. CDR3 in amino acids: CASSPDSLNYGYTF. DNA of the CDR3: TGTGCCAGCTCACCGGACAGCCTTAACTATGGCTACACCTTC.